This T cell receptor (beta chain) was sequenced in a study of T cell responses to AZD1222 COVID-19 vaccine. Remarks on this clone: Its matching antigen is unknown.

Points from the study as a whole: Donors, mostly white British, included more females; clonal diversity was possibly underestimated. At study baseline, merely roughly 6 AZD1222 recipients were seropositive. Spike-specific TCR repertoires showed rising breadth and depth after two AZD1222 doses. Nearly half of unique spike-specific TCRs reportedly avoided B.1.351 and B.1.1.7 mutated regions.

Germline lookup yields CDR1 MDHEN and CDR2 SYDVKM. This CDR3 has 16 amino acids. V lost 8 bases, J lost 5 bases, and 21 bases lay in between. Only in-frame clones appear in the TCRdb table, and some are missing; sequencing was by immunoSEQ multiplex PCR. The table shows 100,000 to 150,000 clones, with 90% occurring only once. The sequence came from an adult in good health. V and J are TRBV28 and TRBJ2-2, with D possibly TRBD2 on 6 matching bases. Sequences were derived from peripheral blood, sampled on day 0 of AZD1222 vaccination. The DNA of the CDR3 is TGTGCCAGCTCTTTACCCCGGGACTTTCGGACCGGGGAGCTGTTTTTT. Protein product: CASSLPRDFRTGELFF.